The 32 T cell receptor beta chains below come from one sample, sequenced in a study of CD8 T cells in Susac syndrome. Random hexamers were used to reverse transcribe the RNA input (roughly 0.5 to 1 ug). TCRdb called the immunoSEQ multiplex PCR reads again in MiXCR, with one record for every CDR3 protein. Counted here are about 180,000 distinct CDR3 sequences, around 95% occurring once; the ten biggest clones make up about 0.093%. Sequences were obtained from CD4+ T cells from PBMCs. Receptor source: a human donor with multiple sclerosis.

The V gene is TRBV12-3 or TRBV12-4, the J gene TRBJ1-1, with no clear D. There are 16 residues in the CDR3. V was clipped by 1 base and J by 0 bases, with 12 bases between them. The CDR3 spells CASSLGQGSMNTEAFF. CDR3 DNA: TGTGCCAGCAGTTTAGGACAAGGCAGCATGAACACTGAAGCTTTCTTT.

The chain couples TRBV20-1 to TRBJ2-3; D uncertain. CDR1 and CDR2 (germline): DFQATT, SNEGSKA (reference sequence). The V end lost 4 bases, the J end lost 6 bases, and 5 bases lay between the germline ends. This CDR3 comprises 10 residues. This chain's CDR3 is CSAIVDTQYF. The CDR3 DNA sequence: TGCAGTGCTATCGTGGATACGCAGTATTTT.

The V call is TRBV7-9, the J call TRBJ1-2; D might be TRBD1 (5 bases). The CDR3 has 13 amino acids. Germline lookup yields CDR1 SEHNR and CDR2 FQNEAQ (reference sequence). V was pared by 2 bases and J by 7 bases, with 11 bases between. This chain's CDR3 is CASSLTSGSGYTF. The CDR3 DNA is TGTGCCAGCAGCTTAACTTCAGGGTCTGGCTACACCTTC.

This clonotype was observed a single time. The chain employs TRBV29-1 and TRBJ2-7, with 11 bases aligning to TRBD2. This CDR3 spans 15 amino acids. The J segment lost 5 bases and the V segment lost 5 bases, leaving 11 bases of the junction unmatched. Germline V gene data show CDR1 as SQVTM and CDR2 as ANQGSEA. CDR3 sequence reads: CSVPRASGGSHEQYF. CDR3 sequence (DNA): TGCAGCGTTCCCAGGGCTAGCGGGGGGTCCCACGAGCAGTACTTC.

V gene TRBV4-2 combines with J gene TRBJ2-7; TRBD1 or TRBD2 may be the D gene (5 bases each). The V end lost 1 base, the J end lost 0 bases, and 19 bases lay between the germline ends. The CDR3 has 18 residues. Germline V CDR1 and CDR2: LGHNA, YNFKEQ. The CDR3 DNA follows: TGTGCCAGCAGCCAAGGAACCCTCCGGGACGGGTTCTCCTACGAGCAGTACTTC. Its translation: CASSQGTLRDGFSYEQYF.

This rearrangement joins TRBV24-1 to TRBJ1-1; D is perhaps TRBD1 (5 bases). Trimming stripped 7 bases from V and 1 base from J, with 9 bases between. There are 13 residues in the CDR3. CDR1 is KGHDR, CDR2 SFDVKD, per germline. CDR3: CATRRDGNTEAFF. The CDR3 region has the DNA TGTGCCACCAGAAGGGACGGGAACACTGAAGCTTTCTTT.

This chain connects TRBV12-3 or TRBV12-4 to TRBJ1-5, with 8 bases fitting TRBD1. Trimming took 3 bases from V and 2 from J; bases not matched to a gene: 3. The CDR3 has 15 amino acids. CDR3 residues: CASSFEQGGNQPQHF. In DNA, the CDR3 is TGTGCCAGCAGTTTTGAACAGGGGGGCAATCAGCCCCAGCATTTT.

V usage is TRBV30 and J usage is TRBJ2-7; TRBD1 might be the D (6 bases). CDR1 and CDR2 from the germline V gene are GTSNPN and SVGIG (reference sequence). V was trimmed by 2 bases and J by 6 bases, leaving 8 bases between them. The CDR3 spans 11 residues. Written as DNA, the CDR3 is TGTGCCTGGAGTTCCAGGGGCGAGCAGTACTTC. Translation: CAWSSRGEQYF. The entire variable domain, with the rest obtained from reference TRBV30 and TRBJ2-7, is as follows: SQTIHQWPATLVQPVGSPLSLECTVEGTSNPNLYWYRQAAGRGLQLLFYSVGIGQISSEVPQNLSASRPQDRQFILSSKKLLLSDSGFYLCAWSSRGEQYFGPGTRLTVT.

This rearrangement joins TRBV9 to TRBJ2-7; D gene uncertain. This CDR3 spans 14 amino acids. V was shortened by 0 bases and J by 2 bases, with 9 bases between the two germline ends. From germline, CDR1 is SGDLS and CDR2 YYNGEE. The CDR3 bases are TGTGCCAGCAGCGTAGCGGGCCAGACCTACGAGCAGTACTTC. Encoded protein: CASSVAGQTYEQYF.

CDR3 sequence reads: CNVQGDGYEQYF. CDR3 in DNA: TGCAACGTACAGGGGGACGGCTACGAGCAGTACTTC. The chain has TRBV29-1 and TRBJ2-7, with 8 bases lining up with TRBD1. The germline V gene has CDR1 SQVTM and CDR2 ANQGSEA. The CDR3 totals 12 residues.

V and J are TRBV20-1 and TRBJ1-1; 10 nucleotides match TRBD1. With 6 bases clipped from V and 7 bases from J, the junction kept 8 bases outside the gene matches. CDR1 and CDR2 from the germline V gene are DFQATT and SNEGSKA (reference sequence). The length of the CDR3 is 13 residues. The CDR3 nucleotides are TGCAGTGCCCGGGGACAGGGGTGGGGTGAAGCTTTCTTT. This codes for CSARGQGWGEAFF.

The V call is TRBV18, the J call TRBJ1-5; 7 bases line up with TRBD1. The CDR3 covers 14 residues. Trimming at V came to 4 bases and at J to 1 base, leaving 1 base not matched to a gene. Per the germline V gene, CDR1 is KGHSH and CDR2 is LQKENI. The CDR3: CASSHRGSNQPQHF. As DNA, the CDR3 is TGTGCCAGCTCACACAGGGGAAGCAATCAGCCCCAGCATTTT.

The V call is TRBV4-2, the J call TRBJ2-7; 9 bases align to TRBD2. CDR3 length: 16 amino acids. V lost 1 base and J lost 0; bases outside the gene matches: 4. Germline CDR1 LGHNA, CDR2 YNFKEQ. The CDR3 sequence: CASSQVGGGDSYEQYF. The CDR3 DNA sequence: TGTGCCAGCAGCCAAGTTGGCGGGGGGGACTCCTACGAGCAGTACTTC.

The V and J genes are TRBV20-1 and TRBJ2-5, with D perhaps being TRBD1 or TRBD2 (5 bases each). This CDR3 comprises 13 residues. V was pared by 6 bases and J by 6 bases, with 17 bases between. CDR1 is DFQATT and CDR2 is SNEGSKA in the germline V gene (reference sequence). The CDR3 reads CSAGTPQMKTQYF. The CDR3 DNA is TGCAGTGCAGGGACCCCGCAGATGAAGACCCAGTACTTC.

This clonotype was seen only once. This chain connects TRBV3-1 to TRBJ2-5; 9 positions match TRBD2. This CDR3 spans 15 amino acids. Trimming at V came to 2 bases and at J to 3 bases, leaving 4 bases not matched to a gene. The germline gives CDR1 LGHDT, CDR2 YNNKEL (reference sequence). The DNA of the CDR3 is TGTGCCAGCAGCCAACCGGGACTAGCCGAAGAGACCCAGTACTTC. It specifies CASSQPGLAEETQYF.

The chain uses TRBV11-2 and TRBJ2-2; D uncertain. V was trimmed by 6 bases and J by 4 bases, leaving 9 bases between them. Germline V CDR1 and CDR2: SGHAT, FQNNGV. This CDR3 spans 13 amino acids. CDR3 amino acids: CASRVLSTGELFF. The CDR3 DNA reads TGTGCCAGCAGAGTGCTTAGCACCGGGGAGCTGTTTTTT. The variable domain in full, completed from reference TRBV11-2 and TRBJ2-2, reads EAGVAQSPRYKIIEKRQSVAFWCNPISGHATLYWYQQILGQGPKLLIQFQNNGVVDDSQLPKDRFSAERLKGVDSTLKIQPAKLEDSAVYLCASRVLSTGELFFGEGSRLTVL.

V and J are TRBV20-1 and TRBJ2-3; the match to TRBD2 covers 12 bases. V lost 0 bases and J lost 8; bases outside the gene matches: 6. This CDR3 has 15 residues. CDR1 is DFQATT, CDR2 SNEGSKA, per germline (reference sequence). For the CDR3, the DNA is TGCAGTGCTAGAGAGGGACTAGCGGGCCTACCTACGCAGTATTTT. Protein: CSAREGLAGLPTQYF.

The chain employs TRBV4-3 and TRBJ1-4; no clear D. Looked up from germline, CDR1 is LGHNA and CDR2 is YSLEER. The CDR3 covers 16 residues. Between the trimmed V and J ends, which lost 0 bases and 10 bases, there was a span of 18 bases. The DNA of the CDR3 is TGCGCCAGCAGCCAAGACGGAGGGCTCCGGCTAGGAAAACTGTTTTTT. This codes for CASSQDGGLRLGKLFF.

The V gene is TRBV29-1, the J gene TRBJ1-2, with 9 bases identical to TRBD1. The CDR3 sequence is 11 residues long. CDR1 is SQVTM, CDR2 ANQGSEA, per germline. Losses at the gene ends were 7 bases for V and 4 bases for J; bases not matched to a gene: 1. The CDR3 DNA follows: TGCAGCGGGGGACAGGGCTATGGCTACACCTTC. This gives the protein CSGGQGYGYTF.

This chain joins TRBV29-1 and TRBJ1-1; D remains unclear. The germline V gene encodes CDR1 SQVTM and CDR2 ANQGSEA. The CDR3 sequence is 12 residues long. Trimming left V 5 bases short and J 5 bases short, with 12 bases between. The CDR3 region has the DNA TGCAGCGTTAGAGGGTATCAAACTGAAGCTTTCTTT. This encodes CSVRGYQTEAFF.

V is TRBV28 and J is TRBJ2-3; D tentatively fits TRBD1 or TRBD2 (6 bases each). Germline values: CDR1 MDHEN, CDR2 SYDVKM. This CDR3 has 15 amino acids. Trimming removed 7 bases at V and 6 bases at J, with 20 bases between. CDR3 DNA sequence: TGTGCCAGCACCGGATCGGGGGCCGGGACTGATACGCAGTATTTT. This codes for CASTGSGAGTDTQYF.

This sequence joins TRBV6-1 and TRBJ1-5, with D unresolved. Germline CDR1 reads MNHNS; CDR2 reads SASEGT. Trimming took off 3 bases at V and 3 bases at J, with 9 bases between the two ends. This CDR3 region has 14 residues. The CDR3 nucleotides are TGTGCCAGCAGTGATGGACTGTTCAATCAGCCCCAGCATTTT. It yields the protein CASSDGLFNQPQHF.

This chain connects TRBV6-5 to TRBJ1-2; no reliable D call. Trimming stripped 10 bases from V and 8 bases from J, with 14 bases between. The V gene's germline CDR1 is MNHEY and CDR2 SVGAGI. The CDR3 runs 11 residues. DNA for the CDR3: TGTGCCACCATGGGGTCGCGGGGCTACACCTTC. Protein product: CATMGSRGYTF.

The chain is built from TRBV20-1 and TRBJ2-5, with D unclear. The CDR3 contains 11 residues. CDR1 and CDR2 (germline): DFQATT, SNEGSKA (reference sequence). V was pared by 5 bases and J by 2 bases, with 6 bases between. The CDR3 reads CSAWRQETQYF. CDR3 nucleotides: TGCAGTGCTTGGAGACAAGAGACCCAGTACTTC.

This chain uses TRBV7-3 with TRBJ2-5; 8 bases map to TRBD2. The V and J ends lost 4 bases and 5 bases, in that order; junction bases with no gene match: 9. Germline CDR1 SGHTA, CDR2 FQGTGA. The CDR3 runs 15 residues. The CDR3 coding sequence is TGTGCCAGCAGCTCCCTTGGGGGCGGGAGGGAGACCCAGTACTTC. It encodes CASSSLGGGRETQYF.

The chain has TRBV20-1 and TRBJ2-7; weak D call: TRBD2 (5 bases). The V gene's germline CDR1 is DFQATT and CDR2 SNEGSKA (reference sequence). Deletions cut 3 bases from V and 6 bases from J, with 15 bases between. The CDR3 runs to 13 residues. The CDR3, as DNA: TGCAGTGCTAGTGCTCTAGCCTTTGGCGAGCAGTACTTC. The encoded protein is CSASALAFGEQYF.

This chain connects TRBV9 to TRBJ2-1, with TRBD1 matching over 11 bases. The junction had 5 bases not matched to a gene; V was cut back by 4 bases and J by 2 bases. Germline CDR1 and CDR2: SGDLS and YYNGEE. The CDR3 spans 16 residues. The CDR3, as DNA: TGTGCCAGCAGCCCCCGGGGACAGGGGGCCTACAATGAGCAGTTCTTC. It encodes CASSPRGQGAYNEQFF.

This chain links TRBV3-1 with TRBJ1-5; D not certain. The germline V gene encodes CDR1 LGHDT and CDR2 YNNKEL (reference sequence). The CDR3 consists of 13 residues. V was shortened by 0 bases and J by 7 bases, with 7 bases between the two germline ends. CDR3 DNA sequence: TGTGCCAGCAGCCAAGAGCGGGGACAGCCCCAGCATTTT. Protein product: CASSQERGQPQHF.

The gene calls are TRBV12-3 or TRBV12-4 and TRBJ1-1; the D gene is possibly TRBD1 (6 bases). V lost 4 bases, J lost 0 bases, and 12 bases lay in between. This CDR3 region has 15 residues. The CDR3 DNA reads as TGTGCCAGCAGTTACCGACAGGTTATGAACACTGAAGCTTTCTTT. Translating gives CASSYRQVMNTEAFF.

The chain couples TRBV4-3 to TRBJ2-2, with a weak D call TRBD1 (6 bases). Per the germline V gene, CDR1 is LGHNA and CDR2 is YSLEER. Trimming cost V 0 bases and J 4 bases, with 18 bases left between them. This CDR3 has 18 amino acids. CDR3 sequence: CASSQEGGVGLATGELFF. In DNA form, the CDR3 reads TGCGCCAGCAGCCAAGAAGGGGGAGTGGGGCTAGCCACCGGGGAGCTGTTTTTT.

The rearrangement uses TRBV30 and TRBJ2-1; D is perhaps TRBD1 (6 bases). Germline V gene data show CDR1 as GTSNPN and CDR2 as SVGIG (reference sequence). CDR3 length equals 13 residues. The V end was cut by 3 bases, the J end by 1 base, with 7 bases between. CDR3 sequence (DNA): TGTGCCTGGAGCGGACAGTCCTACAATGAGCAGTTCTTC. Its protein product is CAWSGQSYNEQFF.

A note on this clonotype: The junction does not match germline at one end; this may be a read error. The chain has TRBV7-2 and TRBJ2-3; 13 positions match TRBD2. The CDR3 is 16 amino acids. In germline, CDR1 is SGHTA, CDR2 FQGNSA. Here the CDR3 DNA reads TGTGCCAGCAGCCGGACTAGCGGGGGTTTCACAGATGCGCAGTATTTT. Encoded protein: CASSRTSGGFTDAQYF.